This record covers a single T cell receptor beta chain. Repertoires were generated with immunoSEQ multiplex PCR, while TCRdb's copy carries only in-frame clones and drops some. The sample includes about 2,100,000 clones, just over 90% of them seen just once. As defined, naive CD8 cells were CD45RO-negative and positively selected for CCR7, with terminally differentiated effector memory CD45RA+ cells excluded. The germline V gene has CDR1 SGHAT and CDR2 FQDESV (reference sequence). V shed 3 bases and J shed 6 bases, with 18 bases lying between them. The length of the CDR3 is 15 residues. These data are taken from a study of shared clonotypes between healthy human individuals. As for the study in general: The plates for each donor numbered three CD4 naive, three CD4 memory, two CD8 naive and one CD8 memory.

The sample taken for sequencing was naive CD8+ T cells from PBMCs. The TCR sequence derives from a man between 18 and 29 years old in good health. Some clones in this sample may be carry-over from other donors' samples. The chain combines TRBV11-1 with TRBJ2-7; D might be TRBD1 or TRBD2, each matching 5 bases. CDR3 amino acids: CASSFTDSPGGEQYF. CDR3 bases: TGTGCCAGCAGCTTCACGGACTCGCCTGGGGGCGAGCAGTACTTC. Supplemented by reference TRBV11-1 and TRBJ2-7, the full variable domain reads EAEVAQSPRYKITEKSQAVAFWCDPISGHATLYWYRQILGQGPELLVQFQDESVVDDSQLPKDRFSAERLKGVDSTLKIQPAELGDSAMYLCASSFTDSPGGEQYFGPGTRLTVT.